Presented here are 4 T cell receptor beta chains from one specimen sequenced in a study of OX40 agonist ivuxolimab in advanced cancers. Method: immunoSEQ multiplex PCR; TCRdb's copy keeps in-frame clones and lacks some. The table shows about 45,000 clones, with roughly 91% occurring only once. Sequenced here: CD4+ or CD8+ T cells sorted from blood, sampled in a trial of the OX40 agonist ivuxolimab. All receptors derive from an adult with an advanced solid tumor such as melanoma, head and neck, liver or kidney cancer.

The chain joins TRBV9 to TRBJ2-1, with TRBD2 as a possible D gene (6 bases). The germline V gene encodes CDR1 SGDLS and CDR2 YYNGEE. This CDR3 has 15 residues. Trimming pared 0 bases from V and 0 bases from J, leaving 7 bases between. The CDR3 reads CASSVAGVSYNEQFF. The DNA for the CDR3 is TGTGCCAGCAGCGTAGCGGGGGTCTCCTACAATGAGCAGTTCTTC.

There are a few counts of this clone. The chain is built from TRBV5-1 and TRBJ1-6; a possible D gene is TRBD1 (5 bases). CDR3 length equals 15 residues. The germline gives CDR1 SGHRS, CDR2 YFSETQ. With 0 bases removed from V and 9 bases from J, the gap between germline ends came to 13 bases. This CDR3 is CASSLEGRVLSPLHF. In DNA, the CDR3 is TGCGCCAGCAGCTTGGAGGGCAGGGTACTTTCACCCCTCCACTTT.

The rearrangement joins TRBV4-1 to TRBJ2-1; TRBD2 aligns across 15 bases. Germline-derived CDR1 and CDR2 are MGHRA and YSYEKL. This CDR3 is built from 17 residues. Trimming cost V 2 bases and J 9 bases; bases outside gene matches: 8. The CDR3 spells CASSQSPGLAGGSEQFF. For the CDR3, the DNA is TGCGCCAGCAGCCAATCGCCGGGACTAGCGGGAGGTAGTGAGCAGTTCTTC.

V is TRBV2 and J is TRBJ1-1, with 7 nucleotides matching TRBD1. Germline V lookup: CDR1 SNHLY, CDR2 FYNNEI. The CDR3 contains 14 residues. V shed 6 bases and J 7 bases; nucleotides not matched to a gene: 11. DNA for the CDR3: TGTGCCAGCAGAGGCACGGGACAGCGTCTTGAAGCTTTCTTT. Its translation is CASRGTGQRLEAFF.